The 6 T cell receptor beta chains presented below share a single source sample, sequenced in a study of regulatory T cells in long-lasting Graves disease. Building of the TCR beta libraries involved iRepertoire HTBI primers and Arm-PCR of CDR3 regions. TCRdb analysed the multiplex PCR reads with MiXCR anew, one entry per CDR3 protein. The sample includes more than 400,000 distinct CDR3 sequences, around 15% of them seen just once. Stated time point: newly diagnosed GD, antithyroid drugs for less than 3 months. The TCR library was made from RNA that had been extracted from PBMCs in TRIzol. The data were also submitted as part of a second study, on T cells in Graves' hyperthyroidism and ophthalmopathy.

Sequenced material: peripheral blood mononuclear cells (PBMCs), taken at new diagnosis, from a patient treated with antithyroid drugs. Source of these receptors: a man aged 35-49 years with Graves disease.

The chain joins TRBV5-4 to TRBJ2-3; 7 bases align to TRBD2. CDR1 and CDR2 from the germline V gene are SGHNT and YYREEE (reference sequence). The CDR3 sequence is 16 residues long. V lost 3 bases to trimming and J lost 2 bases; unmatched junction nucleotides: 9. The CDR3 coding sequence is TGTGCCAGCAGCTCAACGCGGGGACTATCCACAGATACGCAGTATTTT. It yields the protein CASSSTRGLSTDTQYF.

This clonotype was counted at least ten times. This chain connects TRBV7-3 to TRBJ2-3, with a tentative D call TRBD2 (7 bases). The CDR3 extends over 11 amino acids. Trimming cost V 5 bases and J 14 bases, with 14 bases left between them. Germline lookup yields CDR1 SGHTA and CDR2 FQGTGA. The CDR3, as DNA: TGTGCCAGCAGCGACGGGGGGACAATGTATTTT. As protein: CASSDGGTMYF.

The V gene is TRBV20-1, the J gene TRBJ1-6; weak D call: TRBD1 (6 bases). Trimming cost V 3 bases and J 8 bases, with 11 bases left between them. CDR3 length: 13 amino acids. Germline V lookup: CDR1 DFQATT, CDR2 SNEGSKA (reference sequence). The CDR3: CSASRGADSPLHF. The CDR3 bases are TGCAGTGCTAGTAGGGGGGCAGATTCACCCCTCCACTTT.

This clonotype was detected ten times or more. The V call is TRBV7-9, the J call TRBJ2-7, with 11 bases identical to TRBD2. The CDR3 sequence is 15 residues long. Germline assignment: CDR1 SEHNR and CDR2 FQNEAQ (reference sequence). V lost 7 bases and J lost 6; bases outside the gene matches: 11. The CDR3 reads CASIPQTSGTSEQYF. The CDR3 region has the DNA TGTGCCAGCATCCCCCAGACTAGCGGGACTAGCGAGCAGTACTTC.

This clonotype appeared many times. This chain links TRBV12-3 or TRBV12-4 with TRBJ2-1, with 9 bases fitting TRBD1. The trim removed 5 bases at V and 8 bases at J, leaving 4 bases unmatched. The CDR3 sequence is 13 residues long. This CDR3 is CASSGGQGYEQFF. The CDR3 DNA follows: TGTGCCAGCAGTGGGGGACAGGGCTATGAGCAGTTCTTC.

As concerns this clonotype: Since a much larger clone is just one base distant, this may be a read error. The V and J genes are TRBV2 and TRBJ2-7; a possible D gene is TRBD1 (7 bases). V gave up 7 bases and J gave up 7 bases, with 23 bases separating them. The CDR3 extends over 15 amino acids. Per the germline V gene, CDR1 is SNHLY and CDR2 is FYNNEI. As DNA, the CDR3 is TGTGCCAGCATGGCGGTCGGGACAGCGGGCCGGGAGCAGTACTTC. It specifies CASMAVGTAGREQYF.